This is a list of T cell receptor beta chains from one sample in a study of breast tumors, draining lymph nodes, adjacent tissues. MiXCR, applied by TCRdb to the multiplex PCR reads, yields one record per CDR3 protein. The repertoire consists of 150,000 to 250,000 distinct CDR3 sequences, with around 29% occurring once and the leading ten covering more than 4%. Sample: axillary lymph node tissue. These receptors originate from a female donor with breast cancer. Some clones in this sample may be carry-over from other donors' samples. The conserved cysteine and the conserved F or W are not part of the CDR3 here. Expanded clones are given a class, and other clones once, few, many or no size at all.

SARATYNSPLH	TRBV20-1	TRBJ1-6	NA
ASSPGQGASGELF	TRBV27	TRBJ2-2	NA
ASSPMSGGYTGELF	TRBV7-9	TRBJ2-2	many
ASSTGSGANVLT	TRBV2	TRBJ2-6	many
SVEEVGASTDTQY	TRBV29-1	TRBJ2-3	NA
SARDGRGRFIEGYT	TRBV20-1	TRBJ1-2	NA
ASSFGAASEKLF	TRBV7-2	TRBJ1-4	many
ASSLSGTGGYT	TRBV5-1	TRBJ1-2	many
ASVKGLNYYEQY	TRBV6-2/TRBV6-3	TRBJ2-7	NA
ASRAGTSGRAGETQY	TRBV2	TRBJ2-5	NA
SGAEGYNQPQH	TRBV20-1	TRBJ1-5	many
ASSCPPGKNERF	TRBV6-5	TRBJ2-1	NA
ASKGDPGVAF	TRBV2	TRBJ1-1	NA
ASTPEGGRAQPLH	TRBV7-2	TRBJ1-6	NA
SAELLQETQY	TRBV20-1	TRBJ2-5	many
SARDAGGPEEQY	TRBV20-1	TRBJ2-7	many
ASSLAGGGAGNQPQH	TRBV7-2	TRBJ1-5	NA
ASRDLFGTGSNYGYT	TRBV7-9	TRBJ1-2	many
ASSANNSPTSPLH	TRBV7-3	TRBJ1-6	many
ASSPGTADQETQY	TRBV18	TRBJ2-5	many
ASSFPGGGLYEQY	TRBV7-2	TRBJ2-7	many
ASSFRWNTEAF	TRBV7-2	TRBJ1-1	NA
ASSESTRLAGPDTQY	TRBV10-2	TRBJ2-3	many
ASSATGPGEQY	TRBV19	TRBJ2-7	many
ASSLAGGAESPLH	TRBV7-8	TRBJ1-6	NA
ASSPGTSGDTDTQY	TRBV5-1	TRBJ2-3	many
ASSLAGTRAYEQY	TRBV5-1	TRBJ2-7	many
ASSGGGQGYEQY	TRBV2	TRBJ2-7	many
ASSYSGGGGSRDQETQY	TRBV6-6	TRBJ2-5	many
ASSFRTGDEQY	TRBV12-3/TRBV12-4	TRBJ2-7	many
ASSFGLAGNTIY	TRBV12-3/TRBV12-4	TRBJ1-3	NA